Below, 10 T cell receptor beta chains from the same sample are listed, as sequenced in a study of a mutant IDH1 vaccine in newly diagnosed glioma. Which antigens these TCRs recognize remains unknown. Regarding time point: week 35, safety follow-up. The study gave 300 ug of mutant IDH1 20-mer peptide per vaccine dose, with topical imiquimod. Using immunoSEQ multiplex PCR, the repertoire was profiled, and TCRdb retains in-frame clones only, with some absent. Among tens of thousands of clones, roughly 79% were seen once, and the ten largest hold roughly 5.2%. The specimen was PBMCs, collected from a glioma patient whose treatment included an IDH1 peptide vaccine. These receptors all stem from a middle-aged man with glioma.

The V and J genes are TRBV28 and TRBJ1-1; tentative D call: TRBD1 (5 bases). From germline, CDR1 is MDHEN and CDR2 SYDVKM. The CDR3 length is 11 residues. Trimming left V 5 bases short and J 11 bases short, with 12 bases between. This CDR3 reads CASSRGLGAFF. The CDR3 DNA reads TGTGCCAGCAGTCGGGGCCTCGGGGCTTTCTTT.

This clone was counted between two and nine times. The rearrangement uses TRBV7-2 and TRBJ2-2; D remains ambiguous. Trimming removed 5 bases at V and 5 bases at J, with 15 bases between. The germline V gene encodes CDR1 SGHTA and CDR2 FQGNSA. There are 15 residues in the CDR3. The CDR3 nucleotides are TGTGCCAGCAGCATGACAAGGAGTACGACCGGGGAGCTGTTTTTT. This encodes CASSMTRSTTGELFF.

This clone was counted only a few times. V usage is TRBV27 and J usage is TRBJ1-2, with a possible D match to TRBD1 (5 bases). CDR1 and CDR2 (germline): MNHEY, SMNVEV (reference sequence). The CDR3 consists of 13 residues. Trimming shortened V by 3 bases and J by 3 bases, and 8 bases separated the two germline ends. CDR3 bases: TGTGCCAGCAGTTTGGCAGGGCACTATGGCTACACCTTC. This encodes CASSLAGHYGYTF.

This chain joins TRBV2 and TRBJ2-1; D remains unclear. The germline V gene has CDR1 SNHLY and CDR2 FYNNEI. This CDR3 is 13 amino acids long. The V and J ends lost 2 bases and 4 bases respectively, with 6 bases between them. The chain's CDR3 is CASSEIGYNEQFF. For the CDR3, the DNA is TGTGCCAGCAGTGAAATCGGGTACAATGAGCAGTTCTTC.

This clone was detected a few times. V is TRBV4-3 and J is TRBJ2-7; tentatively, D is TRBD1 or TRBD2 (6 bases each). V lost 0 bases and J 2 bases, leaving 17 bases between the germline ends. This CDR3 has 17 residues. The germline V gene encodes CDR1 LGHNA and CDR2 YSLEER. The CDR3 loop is CASSQDILEGGPYEQYF. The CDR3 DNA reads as TGCGCCAGCAGCCAAGATATCCTTGAGGGGGGACCCTACGAGCAGTACTTC.

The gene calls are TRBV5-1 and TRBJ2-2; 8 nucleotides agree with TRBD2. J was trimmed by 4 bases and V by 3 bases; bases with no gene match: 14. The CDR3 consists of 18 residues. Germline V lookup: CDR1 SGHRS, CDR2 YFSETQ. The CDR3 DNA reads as TGCGCCAGCAGCTCTTACCCAGCTGCCGGGACTAGCACCGGGGAGCTGTTTTTT. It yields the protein CASSSYPAAGTSTGELFF.

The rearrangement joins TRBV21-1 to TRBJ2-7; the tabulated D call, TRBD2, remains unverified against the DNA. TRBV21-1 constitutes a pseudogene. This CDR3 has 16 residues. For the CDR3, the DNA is TGTGCCAGCAGCAACCCATGGCGGGGAGGGGAGCACGAGCAGTACTTC. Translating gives CASSNPWRGGEHEQYF.

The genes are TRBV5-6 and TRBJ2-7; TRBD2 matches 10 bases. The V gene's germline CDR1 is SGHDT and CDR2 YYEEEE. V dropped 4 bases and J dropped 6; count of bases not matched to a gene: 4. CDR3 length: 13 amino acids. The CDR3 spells CASSPSGSGEQYF. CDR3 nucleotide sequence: TGTGCCAGCAGCCCTAGCGGGAGCGGCGAGCAGTACTTC.

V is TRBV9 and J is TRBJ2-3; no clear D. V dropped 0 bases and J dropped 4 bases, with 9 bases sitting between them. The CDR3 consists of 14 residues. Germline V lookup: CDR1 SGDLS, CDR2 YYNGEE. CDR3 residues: CASSVAGSADTQYF. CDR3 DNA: TGTGCCAGCAGCGTAGCAGGCAGTGCAGATACGCAGTATTTT. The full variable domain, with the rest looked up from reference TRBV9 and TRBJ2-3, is DSGVTQTPKHLITATGQRVTLRCSPRSGDLSVYWYQQSLDQGLQFLIQYYNGEERAKGNILERFSAQQFPDLHSELNLSSLELGDSALYFCASSVAGSADTQYFGPGTRLTVL.

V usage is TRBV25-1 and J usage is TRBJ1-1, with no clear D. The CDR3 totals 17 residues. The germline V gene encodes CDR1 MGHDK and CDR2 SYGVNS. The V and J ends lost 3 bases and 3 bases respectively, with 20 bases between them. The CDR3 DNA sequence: TGTGCCAGCAGTGACACTGTCCACGCCGAAATGGACACTGAAGCTTTCTTT. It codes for CASSDTVHAEMDTEAFF.